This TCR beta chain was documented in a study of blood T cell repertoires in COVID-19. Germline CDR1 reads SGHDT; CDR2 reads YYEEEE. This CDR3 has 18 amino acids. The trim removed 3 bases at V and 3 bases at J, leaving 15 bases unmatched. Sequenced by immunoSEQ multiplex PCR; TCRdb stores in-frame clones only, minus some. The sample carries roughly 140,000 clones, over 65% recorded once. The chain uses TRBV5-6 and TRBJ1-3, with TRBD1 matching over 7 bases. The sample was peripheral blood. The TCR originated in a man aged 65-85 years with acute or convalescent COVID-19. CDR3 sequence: CASSSTRLTGKSGNTIYF. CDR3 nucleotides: TGTGCCAGCAGCTCCACGAGATTGACAGGGAAGAGTGGAAACACCATATATTTT.